Listed below are T cell receptor beta chains from one sample, sequenced in a study of blood T cell repertoires in COVID-19. The repertoire was sequenced with immunoSEQ multiplex PCR; TCRdb's copy has only in-frame clones and lacks some. The sample yields about 180,000 clones, about 80% seen once. Sequencing was performed on peripheral blood. These receptors were taken from a woman in her 70s with acute or convalescent COVID-19. CDR3s include the opening cysteine and the closing phenylalanine or tryptophan. Fields, in order: J gene, D gene, clone size, V gene, CDR3 protein, CDR3 DNA. The D gene is left open where the match is weak. Size is stated for part of the rows, as once, few or many counts, or as a class when the clone is expanded.

j_gene: TRBJ2-7
d_gene: TRBD1
abundance: .
v_gene: TRBV5-6
CDR3aa: CASRPGTGGYEQYF
CDR3nt: TGTGCCAGCAGGCCAGGGACAGGGGGTTACGAGCAGTACTTC

j_gene: TRBJ1-1
d_gene: .
abundance: .
v_gene: TRBV30
CDR3aa: CANLGGMNTEAFF
CDR3nt: TGTGCCAATCTCGGCGGCATGAACACTGAAGCTTTCTTT

j_gene: TRBJ2-7
d_gene: TRBD1
abundance: .
v_gene: TRBV28
CDR3aa: CASSTLDRGSDEQYF
CDR3nt: TGTGCCAGCAGCACCTTGGACAGGGGTTCGGATGAGCAGTACTTC

j_gene: TRBJ2-1
d_gene: TRBD2
abundance: .
v_gene: TRBV9
CDR3aa: CASSVWGGDNEQFF
CDR3nt: TGTGCCAGCAGCGTATGGGGAGGGGACAATGAGCAGTTCTTC

j_gene: TRBJ1-1
d_gene: TRBD1
abundance: .
v_gene: TRBV7-9
CDR3aa: CASSLDRDSEAFF
CDR3nt: TGTGCCAGCAGCTTGGACAGGGACTCTGAAGCTTTCTTT

j_gene: TRBJ1-2
d_gene: TRBD1
abundance: .
v_gene: TRBV30
CDR3aa: CATDRAGYTF
CDR3nt: TGTGCCACGGACAGGGCTGGCTACACCTTC

j_gene: TRBJ2-3
d_gene: TRBD2
abundance: .
v_gene: TRBV7-2
CDR3aa: CASSPSGTADTQYF
CDR3nt: TGTGCCAGTTCCCCTAGCGGGACTGCGGATACGCAGTATTTT

j_gene: TRBJ2-5
d_gene: .
abundance: once
v_gene: TRBV6-5
CDR3aa: CASSSRGAVAQYF
CDR3nt: TGTGCCAGCAGTTCACGGGGGGCGGTGGCCCAGTACTTC

j_gene: TRBJ1-5
d_gene: .
abundance: .
v_gene: TRBV28
CDR3aa: CASSLGWGGGQPQHF
CDR3nt: TGTGCCAGCAGTTTGGGGTGGGGGGGCGGCCAGCCCCAGCATTTT

j_gene: TRBJ2-1
d_gene: .
abundance: .
v_gene: TRBV12-3/TRBV12-4
CDR3aa: CASSLAVSEQFF
CDR3nt: TGTGCCAGCAGTTTAGCAGTGAGTGAGCAGTTCTTC

j_gene: TRBJ2-7
d_gene: TRBD1
abundance: medium-sized
v_gene: TRBV5-6
CDR3aa: CASSWSRDRSSYEQYF
CDR3nt: TGTGCCAGCAGCTGGAGCCGGGACAGGTCTTCCTACGAGCAGTACTTC

j_gene: TRBJ1-2
d_gene: TRBD1
abundance: many
v_gene: TRBV7-9
CDR3aa: CASSPPVRTGAKERYGYTF
CDR3nt: TGTGCCAGCAGCCCTCCGGTCCGGACAGGGGCCAAAGAGAGGTATGGCTACACCTTC

j_gene: TRBJ2-7
d_gene: .
abundance: .
v_gene: TRBV7-9
CDR3aa: CASSHPGGAYEQYF
CDR3nt: TGTGCCAGCAGCCATCCTGGCGGGGCCTACGAGCAGTACTTC

j_gene: TRBJ2-5
d_gene: TRBD1
abundance: once
v_gene: TRBV18
CDR3aa: CASQFGQGKDQYF
CDR3nt: TGTGCCAGCCAATTTGGACAGGGGAAGGACCAGTACTTC

j_gene: TRBJ1-1
d_gene: .
abundance: .
v_gene: TRBV7-8
CDR3aa: CASSPPGKNTEAFF
CDR3nt: TGTGCCAGCAGCCCTCCGGGTAAGAACACTGAAGCTTTCTTT

j_gene: TRBJ1-2
d_gene: .
abundance: few
v_gene: TRBV6-6
CDR3aa: CASQGDFYGYTF
CDR3nt: TGTGCCAGCCAAGGGGACTTCTATGGCTACACCTTC

j_gene: TRBJ1-5
d_gene: TRBD1
abundance: .
v_gene: TRBV18
CDR3aa: CASSPSGGSASVSNQPQHF
CDR3nt: TGTGCCAGCTCACCGTCAGGGGGCTCCGCGTCGGTCAGCAATCAGCCCCAGCATTTT

j_gene: TRBJ1-1
d_gene: .
abundance: few
v_gene: TRBV18
CDR3aa: CASSRDSLNTEAFF
CDR3nt: TGTGCCAGCTCACGAGATTCCTTGAACACTGAAGCTTTCTTT

j_gene: TRBJ2-3
d_gene: TRBD1
abundance: .
v_gene: TRBV5-1
CDR3aa: CASSSTGGTDTQYF
CDR3nt: TGCGCCAGCAGTTCGACAGGGGGCACAGATACGCAGTATTTT

j_gene: TRBJ2-2
d_gene: TRBD1
abundance: .
v_gene: TRBV11-3
CDR3aa: CASSLEGTGGLNTGELFF
CDR3nt: TGTGCCAGCAGCTTAGAAGGGACAGGGGGGCTAAACACCGGGGAGCTGTTTTTT

j_gene: TRBJ2-1
d_gene: .
abundance: once
v_gene: TRBV28
CDR3aa: CASSYRVLTYNEQFF
CDR3nt: TGTGCCAGCAGCTATCGGGTTTTAACCTACAATGAGCAGTTCTTC

j_gene: TRBJ1-1
d_gene: TRBD1
abundance: few
v_gene: TRBV11-2
CDR3aa: CASSHTLRPTTGSNTEAFF
CDR3nt: TGTGCCAGCAGTCATACACTGAGGCCAACGACAGGGTCGAACACTGAAGCTTTCTTT

j_gene: TRBJ1-4
d_gene: TRBD1
abundance: .
v_gene: TRBV6-5
CDR3aa: CASTRQGADEKLFF
CDR3nt: TGTGCCAGCACGCGACAGGGGGCGGATGAAAAACTGTTTTTT

j_gene: TRBJ2-7
d_gene: .
abundance: once
v_gene: TRBV28
CDR3aa: CASKGGAPYEQYF
CDR3nt: TGTGCCAGCAAAGGTGGGGCCCCCTACGAGCAGTACTTC

j_gene: TRBJ1-2
d_gene: .
abundance: .
v_gene: TRBV30
CDR3aa: CAWSSRSSYGYTF
CDR3nt: TGTGCCTGGAGTTCCCGGAGTTCCTATGGCTACACCTTC

j_gene: TRBJ2-2
d_gene: TRBD2
abundance: .
v_gene: TRBV5-1
CDR3aa: CASSLELAGIGELFF
CDR3nt: TGCGCCAGCAGCTTGGAACTAGCGGGGATCGGGGAGCTGTTTTTT

j_gene: TRBJ2-2
d_gene: .
abundance: .
v_gene: TRBV3-1/TRBV3-2
CDR3aa: CASSQELVKYTGELFF
CDR3nt: TGTGCCAGCAGCCAGGAACTAGTGAAATATACCGGGGAGCTGTTTTTT

j_gene: TRBJ2-7
d_gene: TRBD2
abundance: .
v_gene: TRBV10-3
CDR3aa: CAISESAGVGEQYF
CDR3nt: TGTGCCATCAGTGAGTCGGCGGGGGTCGGCGAGCAGTACTTC

j_gene: TRBJ1-1
d_gene: .
abundance: .
v_gene: TRBV7-3
CDR3aa: CASSIDGSRAEAFF
CDR3nt: TGTGCCAGCAGCATAGACGGGAGTCGCGCTGAAGCTTTCTTT

j_gene: TRBJ2-7
d_gene: TRBD1
abundance: .
v_gene: TRBV6-6
CDR3aa: CASSHNRGTTYEQYF
CDR3nt: TGTGCCAGCAGTCATAACAGGGGAACCACCTACGAGCAGTACTTC

j_gene: TRBJ2-4
d_gene: TRBD2
abundance: .
v_gene: TRBV4-1
CDR3aa: CASSQGSGRGDIQYF
CDR3nt: TGCGCCAGCAGCCAAGGTAGCGGGAGAGGGGACATTCAGTACTTC

j_gene: TRBJ2-2
d_gene: .
abundance: .
v_gene: TRBV30
CDR3aa: CAWSRGTRMNTGELFF
CDR3nt: TGTGCCTGGAGTCGTGGGACAAGGATGAACACCGGGGAGCTGTTTTTT

j_gene: TRBJ1-6
d_gene: .
abundance: few
v_gene: TRBV2
CDR3aa: CASSQGPNSPLHF
CDR3nt: TGTGCCAGTTCTCAGGGGCCGAATTCACCCCTCCACTTT

j_gene: TRBJ1-1
d_gene: .
abundance: once
v_gene: TRBV29-1
CDR3aa: CSVEDRRGPNTEAFF
CDR3nt: TGCAGCGTTGAAGATCGACGAGGGCCGAACACTGAAGCTTTCTTT

j_gene: TRBJ2-3
d_gene: TRBD2
abundance: .
v_gene: TRBV19
CDR3aa: CASSILAGTTDTQYF
CDR3nt: TGTGCCAGTAGTATCTTAGCGGGAACCACAGATACGCAGTATTTT

j_gene: TRBJ1-3
d_gene: .
abundance: once
v_gene: TRBV28
CDR3aa: CASSPRGGAQGNTIYF
CDR3nt: TGTGCCAGCAGCCCTCGGGGGGGGGCGCAGGGAAACACCATATATTTT

j_gene: TRBJ1-2
d_gene: TRBD1
abundance: .
v_gene: TRBV5-4
CDR3aa: CASSQTLGQISNYGYTF
CDR3nt: TGTGCCAGCAGCCAAACGTTGGGACAGATCTCTAACTATGGCTACACCTTC

j_gene: TRBJ1-1
d_gene: TRBD1
abundance: once
v_gene: TRBV9
CDR3aa: CASSVDIAQGIGSAFF
CDR3nt: TGTGCCAGCAGCGTAGATATAGCACAGGGGATCGGGTCCGCTTTCTTT

j_gene: TRBJ2-7
d_gene: .
abundance: .
v_gene: TRBV10-2
CDR3aa: CASRALEAEQYF
CDR3nt: TGCGCCAGCCGGGCCCTGGAGGCCGAGCAGTACTTC

j_gene: TRBJ2-7
d_gene: TRBD1
abundance: .
v_gene: TRBV27
CDR3aa: CASRNRGSSYEQYF
CDR3nt: TGTGCCAGCAGAAACAGGGGCTCCTCCTACGAGCAGTACTTC

j_gene: TRBJ1-2
d_gene: .
abundance: .
v_gene: TRBV19
CDR3aa: CASSAAGGSNYGYTF
CDR3nt: TGTGCCAGTAGTGCGGCTGGGGGGAGTAACTATGGCTACACCTTC

j_gene: TRBJ1-3
d_gene: .
abundance: .
v_gene: TRBV6-1
CDR3aa: CASSESAGFENTIYF
CDR3nt: TGTGCCAGCAGTGAGTCGGCAGGCTTTGAAAACACCATATATTTT